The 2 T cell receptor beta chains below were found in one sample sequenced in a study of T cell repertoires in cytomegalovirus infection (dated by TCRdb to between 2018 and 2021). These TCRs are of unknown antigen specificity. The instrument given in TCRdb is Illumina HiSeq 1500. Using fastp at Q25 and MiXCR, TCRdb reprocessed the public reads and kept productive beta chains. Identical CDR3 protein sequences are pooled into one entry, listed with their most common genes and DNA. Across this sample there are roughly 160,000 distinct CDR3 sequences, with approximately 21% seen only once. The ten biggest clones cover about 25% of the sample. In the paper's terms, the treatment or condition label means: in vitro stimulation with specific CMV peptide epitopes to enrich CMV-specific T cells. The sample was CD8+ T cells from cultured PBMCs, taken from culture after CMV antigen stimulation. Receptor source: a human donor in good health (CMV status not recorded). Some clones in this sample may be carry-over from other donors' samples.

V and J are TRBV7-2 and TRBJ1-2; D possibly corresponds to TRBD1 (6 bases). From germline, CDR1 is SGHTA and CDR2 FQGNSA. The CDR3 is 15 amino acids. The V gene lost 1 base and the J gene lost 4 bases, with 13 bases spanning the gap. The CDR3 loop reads CASSLGGGPFYGYTF. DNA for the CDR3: TGTGCCAGCAGCTTAGGGGGGGGGCCCTTCTATGGCTACACCTTC.

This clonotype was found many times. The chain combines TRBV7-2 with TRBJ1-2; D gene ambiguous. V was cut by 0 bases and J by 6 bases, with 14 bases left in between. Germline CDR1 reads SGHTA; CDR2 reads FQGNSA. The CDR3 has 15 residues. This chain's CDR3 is CASSLALRSGHGYTF. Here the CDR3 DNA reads TGTGCCAGCAGCTTAGCGCTAAGATCCGGGCATGGCTACACCTTC.